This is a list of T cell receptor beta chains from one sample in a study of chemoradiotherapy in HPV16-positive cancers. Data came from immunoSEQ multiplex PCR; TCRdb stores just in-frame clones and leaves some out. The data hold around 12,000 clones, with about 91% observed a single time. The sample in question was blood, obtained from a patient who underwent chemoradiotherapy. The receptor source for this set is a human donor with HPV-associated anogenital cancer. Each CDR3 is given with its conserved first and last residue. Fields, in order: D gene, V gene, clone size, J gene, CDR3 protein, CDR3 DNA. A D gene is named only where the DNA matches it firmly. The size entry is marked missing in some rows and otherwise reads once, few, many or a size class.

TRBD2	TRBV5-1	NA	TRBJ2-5	CASSFSGGFVETQYF	TGCGCCAGCAGCTTTAGCGGGGGGTTTGTGGAGACCCAGTACTTC
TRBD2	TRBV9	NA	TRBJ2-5	CASSVGLAGGPETQYF	TGTGCCAGCAGCGTAGGGCTAGCGGGGGGGCCAGAGACCCAGTACTTC
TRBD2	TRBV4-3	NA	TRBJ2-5	CASSQDQGLAGQETQYF	TGCGCCAGCAGCCAAGATCAAGGACTAGCGGGACAAGAGACCCAGTACTTC
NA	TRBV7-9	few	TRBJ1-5	CASSLTGGNQPQHF	TGTGCCAGCAGCTTGACGGGGGGCAATCAGCCCCAGCATTTT
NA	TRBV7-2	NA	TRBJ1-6	CASSLGSQGSSPLHF	TGTGCCAGCAGCTTAGGGTCGCAGGGATCATCACCCCTCCACTTT
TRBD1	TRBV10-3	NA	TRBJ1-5	CAISPGTGMPNLPQHF	TGTGCCATCAGTCCCGGGACAGGGATGCCGAATTTGCCCCAGCATTTT
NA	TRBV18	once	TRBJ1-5	CASSLNQMELLGQPQHF	TGTGCCAGCTCACTGAACCAGATGGAGCTCCTTGGCCAGCCCCAGCATTTT
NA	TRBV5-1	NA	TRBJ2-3	CASSRQPSSTDTQYF	TGCGCCAGCAGCCGTCAGCCCAGCAGCACAGATACGCAGTATTTT
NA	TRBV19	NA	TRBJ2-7	CASSRSGTGEQYF	TGTGCCAGTAGTCGTTCCGGGACGGGTGAGCAGTACTTC
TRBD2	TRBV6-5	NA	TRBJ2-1	CASSQLAGPLNEQFF	TGTGCCAGCAGCCAACTAGCGGGGCCCTTAAATGAGCAGTTCTTC
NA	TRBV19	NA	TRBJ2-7	CASSSPGTHYEQYF	TGTGCCAGTAGTAGCCCTGGGACTCACTACGAGCAGTACTTC
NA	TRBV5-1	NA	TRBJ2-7	CASSLANEQYF	TGCGCCAGCAGCCTGGCCAACGAGCAGTACTTC
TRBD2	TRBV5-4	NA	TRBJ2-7	CASSLSREGTQYF	TGTGCCAGCAGCTTGAGCAGGGAGGGAACGCAGTACTTC
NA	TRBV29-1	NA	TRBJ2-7	CSVVPESSYEQYF	TGCAGCGTTGTCCCAGAGAGCTCCTACGAGCAGTACTTC
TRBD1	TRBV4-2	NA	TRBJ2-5	CASSQPDRDRETQYF	TGTGCCAGCAGCCAACCCGACAGGGACCGGGAGACCCAGTACTTC
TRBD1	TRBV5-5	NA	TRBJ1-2	CASRTGTDGYTF	TGTGCCAGCAGAACCGGGACAGATGGCTACACCTTC
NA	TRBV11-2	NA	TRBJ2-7	CASSQLRTGEQYF	TGTGCCAGCAGCCAGTTGAGGACTGGGGAGCAGTACTTC
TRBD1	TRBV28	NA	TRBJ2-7	CASSSPGGQGYYEQYF	TGTGCCAGCAGCTCTCCGGGGGGACAGGGGTACTACGAGCAGTACTTC
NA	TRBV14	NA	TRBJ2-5	CASSPPQETQYF	TGTGCCAGCAGCCCCCCCCAAGAGACCCAGTACTTC
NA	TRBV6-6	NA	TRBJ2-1	CASSYSADEQFF	TGTGCCAGCAGTTACTCGGCGGATGAGCAGTTCTTC
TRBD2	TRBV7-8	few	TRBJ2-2	CASSSGLAGGPAGELFF	TGTGCCAGCAGCTCGGGACTAGCGGGAGGGCCAGCCGGGGAGCTGTTTTTT
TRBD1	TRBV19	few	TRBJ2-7	CASSILTGGYEQYF	TGTGCCAGTAGTATCTTGACAGGGGGCTACGAGCAGTACTTC
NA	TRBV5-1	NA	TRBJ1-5	CASRLETEQPQHF	TGCGCCAGCAGACTGGAGACGGAGCAGCCCCAGCATTTT